The following is a T cell receptor beta chain sequence with its context. Antigen unknown. The CDR3 is 14 amino acids. Trimming removed 4 bases from V and 2 bases from J, with 13 bases in between. Germline V gives CDR1 SGHRS, CDR2 YFSETQ. The record originates from a study of Tregs in tolerant kidney transplant recipients. Mixed chimerism was transient after nonmyeloablative marrow transplants from related graft donors. Unstimulated regulatory T cells (CD4+CD25+CD127-), CD4+CD25- non-regulatory cells, CD4 and CD8 cells were FACS-sorted from thawed PBMCs. General observations from the study: This study did not directly address biological reproducibility. Tregs expanded with activated donor B cells seemed most donor-specific.

TCRdb keeps only in-frame clones here, not all; method: immunoSEQ multiplex PCR. The top ten hold roughly 16% of the sample, which has some 50,000 clones, approximately 89% seen once. The V call is TRBV5-1, the J call TRBJ2-7; no clear D gene. This sequence was found in a human patient who received a combined kidney and bone marrow transplant. A subset of T cells may come from the graft donor. Sample: CD8+ T cells from blood (PBMCs), taken 12 months after the transplant. The CDR3 DNA follows: TGCGCCAGCAGCCTTTCGACGGGTACCTACGAGCAGTACTTC. Amino acid sequence: CASSLSTGTYEQYF.